The TCR beta chain described here comes from a study of blood T cells in healthy people across ages. Study observations and caveats: Age showed a roughly linear inverse relationship with TCR beta diversity per million T cells.

The authors ran a second PCR of about 7 to 11 cycles using a sample-barcoded 5' primer and a J-beta primer mix. A single record per CDR3 protein comes from TCRdb applying MiXCR to the 5' RACE reads. Counted here are about 1,500,000 distinct CDR3 sequences, approximately 28% occurring once; the ten biggest clones make up less than 9.5%. The length of the CDR3 is 15 residues. V was clipped by 4 bases and J by 4 bases, with 15 bases between them. Looked up from germline, CDR1 is SGHRS and CDR2 is YFSETQ. About this clonotype: Its target is unknown.

The chain employs TRBV5-1 and TRBJ2-1, with D possibly matching TRBD2 (6 bases). The sequencing sample was made of blood. The sequence derives from a woman between 25 and 40 years old in good health. The CDR3 DNA is TGCGCCAGCAGCGGGGCTAGCGTTCGATACAATGAGCAGTTCTTC. Amino acids: CASSGASVRYNEQFF.